This TCR beta chain was found in a study of identical twins. Template switching added a universal primer site; cDNA carried unique molecular identifiers. A single record per CDR3 protein comes from TCRdb applying MiXCR to the 5' RACE reads. The sample lists about 190,000 distinct CDR3 sequences; about a sixth were seen once. CDR1 and CDR2 (germline): MGHRA, YSYEKL. The length of the CDR3 is 14 residues. Germline trimming cut 2 bases from V and 4 bases from J; bases unmatched to any gene: 5. The same data also went into a second study, on T cells expressing NK-cell markers. That source reports: The study found these clonotypes also leading the CD3+CD56-NKG2C+ fraction in a handful of donors.

This sequence was found in a woman between 18 and 29 years old in good health. The V and J genes are TRBV4-1 and TRBJ2-7, with 7 bases aligning to TRBD2. Input material: CD8+ T cells sorted from blood. CDR3 in amino acids: CASSQTGGGYEQYF. Written as DNA, the CDR3 is TGCGCCAGCAGCCAAACGGGGGGAGGTTACGAGCAGTACTTC.